One and the same sample provided the 16 T cell receptor beta chains below, sequenced in a study of identical twins. MiXCR was run by TCRdb on the 5' RACE reads, yielding one entry per CDR3 protein. Of 300,000 or so distinct CDR3 sequences in the sample, roughly 10% were seen once. This sample also appeared in a second study, on yellow fever vaccine responses in identical twins.

The sample comprised CD8+ T cells sorted from blood. These receptor sequences come from a woman between 18 and 29 years old in good health.

In this sample, this clonotype turned up a few times. This chain links TRBV6-5 with TRBJ2-5; either TRBD1 or TRBD2 may supply D (5 bases each). The CDR3 runs to 15 residues. The germline V and J ends were trimmed by 5 bases and 5 bases, with 18 bases remaining between them. Germline V CDR1 and CDR2: MNHEY, SVGAGI. CDR3 nucleotide sequence: TGTGCCAGCAGTAACCATCCGCTGGGGGAGGAGACCCAGTACTTC. Translation: CASSNHPLGEETQYF.

This clonotype was detected a few times. The gene calls are TRBV20-1 and TRBJ2-3; 14 bases match TRBD2. Per the germline V gene, CDR1 is DFQATT and CDR2 is SNEGSKA (reference sequence). The CDR3 sequence is 17 residues long. CDR3 residues: CRAVGTSGGPSTDTQYF. Here the CDR3 DNA reads TGCAGGGCAGTAGGGACTAGCGGGGGCCCTAGCACAGATACGCAGTATTTT.

This clonotype has only a few counts. CDR3: CASSVPRDGDGAKNIQYF. CDR3 coding DNA: TGTGCCAGCAGCGTCCCCCGTGATGGGGATGGAGCCAAAAACATTCAGTACTTC. V usage is TRBV9 and J usage is TRBJ2-4; D gene ambiguous. V was trimmed by 2 bases and J by 0 bases, leaving 18 bases between them. The CDR3 has 18 residues. Germline V gene sequence: CDR1 SGDLS, CDR2 YYNGEE.

Only a few counts were recorded for this clonotype. The chain recombines TRBV7-8 with TRBJ2-1, with D possibly matching TRBD2 (5 bases). The CDR3 spans 15 residues. From germline, CDR1 is SGHVS and CDR2 FQNEAQ. V dropped 1 base and J dropped 8 bases, with 15 bases sitting between them. CDR3 nucleotide sequence: TGTGCCAGCAGCTTAGTTACCGGGGTTCGGGATGAGCAGTTCTTC. Protein: CASSLVTGVRDEQFF.

The sample holds many counts of this clonotype. The gene calls are TRBV4-3 and TRBJ2-1, with 9 positions matching TRBD2. Germline CDR1 and CDR2: LGHNA and YSLEER. This CDR3 has 16 residues. The V and J ends lost 0 bases and 5 bases, in that order; junction bases with no gene match: 5. The CDR3 loop reads CASSQDPPSGNNEQFF. CDR3 DNA sequence: TGCGCCAGCAGCCAAGATCCGCCTAGCGGGAACAATGAGCAGTTCTTC.

The table lists this clonotype with many counts. The J gene is TRBJ2-7, the V gene TRBV5-1, with a tentative D call TRBD2 (5 bases). CDR1 and CDR2 (germline): SGHRS, YFSETQ. The CDR3 consists of 15 residues. V was shortened by 4 bases and J by 3 bases, with 17 bases between the two germline ends. CDR3 nucleotides: TGCGCCAGCAGCAGGACTCCAGCGCAGGTCTACGAGCAGTACTTC. Its protein product is CASSRTPAQVYEQYF.

This clonotype was counted many times. The J gene is TRBJ2-1, the V gene TRBV29-1, with TRBD2 matching 11 bases. Germline values: CDR1 SQVTM, CDR2 ANQGSEA. After removal of 8 bases from V and 1 base from J, the junction contained 13 bases not matched to a gene. The CDR3 consists of 17 residues. For the CDR3, the DNA is TGCAGCACTTGGTGGCTAGCGGGGGGTGGGTCCTACAATGAGCAGTTCTTC. It encodes CSTWWLAGGGSYNEQFF.

A few counts support this clonotype. CDR3 sequence: CSVEARQETQYF. The CDR3 coding sequence is TGCAGCGTTGAGGCCAGGCAAGAGACCCAGTACTTC. V usage is TRBV29-1 and J usage is TRBJ2-5; D ambiguous. CDR1 is SQVTM, CDR2 ANQGSEA, per germline. V lost 3 bases to trimming and J lost 2 bases, with 7 bases between them. This CDR3 has 12 amino acids.

This clonotype was seen repeatedly, ten times or more. This chain connects TRBV12-3 or TRBV12-4 to TRBJ1-5, with D perhaps matching TRBD1 (5 bases). This CDR3 is 15 amino acids long. The V end lost 4 bases, the J end lost 8 bases, and 18 bases lay between the germline ends. CDR3 sequence reads: CASSSETARFEPQHF. In DNA form, the CDR3 reads TGTGCCAGCAGTTCCGAGACAGCTCGGTTTGAGCCCCAGCATTTT.

This clonotype has a handful of counts. The chain carries TRBV29-1 and TRBJ2-2; 10 bases are a match to TRBD2. After removal of 0 bases from V and 6 bases from J, the junction contained 16 bases not matched to a gene. CDR3 length: 19 residues. The germline gives CDR1 SQVTM, CDR2 ANQGSEA. CDR3 residues: CSVEEGAAGGRGVAGELFF. The CDR3 coding sequence is TGCAGCGTTGAAGAAGGGGCAGCGGGAGGGCGAGGAGTGGCCGGGGAGCTGTTTTTT.

The genes are TRBV23-1 and TRBJ1-5, with 8 bases lining up with TRBD1. TRBV23-1 is annotated as an ORF whose role is uncertain. The CDR3 runs 19 residues. The V and J ends lost 6 bases and 0 bases, in that order; junction bases with no gene match: 16. CDR3 region: CASSPLPGQAHYSNQPQHF. CDR3 in DNA: TGCGCCAGCAGCCCGTTACCGGGACAGGCTCATTATAGCAATCAGCCCCAGCATTTT.

This clonotype was seen a handful of times. This chain links TRBV4-2 with TRBJ2-7, with TRBD2 identical over 8 bases. V lost 1 base and J lost 2; bases outside the gene matches: 7. Per germline, CDR1 LGHNA and CDR2 YNFKEQ. The CDR3 is 16 residues long. CDR3 residues: CASSQVVGTSAYEQYF. For the CDR3, the DNA is TGTGCCAGCAGCCAAGTCGTTGGGACTAGTGCCTACGAGCAGTACTTC.

The chain employs TRBV7-9 and TRBJ2-2; D unclear. This CDR3 is 11 amino acids long. The V end was cut by 2 bases, the J end by 11 bases, with 6 bases between. Per germline, CDR1 SEHNR and CDR2 FQNEAQ (reference sequence). For the CDR3, the DNA is TGTGCCAGCAGCTTAAAGGGCGAGCTGTTTTTT. Translated: CASSLKGELFF.

J is TRBJ2-7 and V is TRBV2; D may be TRBD2 (6 bases). V was pared by 4 bases and J by 7 bases, with 14 bases between. Germline V gives CDR1 SNHLY, CDR2 FYNNEI. The CDR3 totals 13 residues. CDR3 residues: CASSGLALWEQYF. CDR3 in DNA: TGTGCCAGCAGTGGGCTAGCGTTATGGGAGCAGTACTTC.

This clonotype was found a few times. This chain uses TRBV11-2 with TRBJ2-2; no definite D call. The V gene's germline CDR1 is SGHAT and CDR2 FQNNGV. The CDR3 loop spans 14 amino acids. The V and J ends lost 0 bases and 10 bases respectively, with 12 bases between them. This CDR3 is CASSLEGSELELFF. The CDR3 DNA is TGTGCCAGCAGCTTAGAAGGATCGGAATTGGAGCTGTTTTTT.

DNA for the CDR3: TGTGCCAGCAGTGAAGTTAGAAATTCCTACGAGCAGTACTTC. Protein: CASSEVRNSYEQYF. The chain employs TRBV6-1 and TRBJ2-7; D is ambiguous. Germline values: CDR1 MNHNS, CDR2 SASEGT. The CDR3 loop spans 14 amino acids. V lost 1 base and J lost 1, with 8 bases in between.